Below, 27 T cell receptor beta chains from the same sample are listed, as sequenced in a study of blood T cell repertoires in COVID-19. Sequenced by immunoSEQ multiplex PCR; TCRdb stores in-frame clones only, minus some. This table has some 150,000 clones, about 80% appearing once. Sequencing was performed on peripheral blood. The receptor set was obtained from a man in his 70s with acute or convalescent COVID-19.

The chain uses TRBV7-8 and TRBJ1-5, with D unresolved. V was clipped by 5 bases and J by 3 bases, with 5 bases between them. This CDR3 is built from 12 residues. Germline CDR1 reads SGHVS; CDR2 reads FQNEAQ. The CDR3 spells CASSLLNQPQHF. CDR3 nucleotides: TGTGCCAGCAGCCTCCTCAATCAGCCCCAGCATTTT.

The chain has TRBV10-1 and TRBJ2-2, with TRBD1 matching over 9 bases. This CDR3 is 14 amino acids long. Per germline, CDR1 WNHNN and CDR2 SYGVQD (reference sequence). The ends lost 6 bases at V and 7 bases at J; junction bases unmatched: 6. CDR3 sequence reads: CASRWDRDHGELFF. Written as DNA, the CDR3 is TGCGCCAGCAGATGGGACAGGGATCACGGGGAGCTGTTTTTT.

V and J are TRBV4-2 and TRBJ2-1, with D maybe TRBD1 (6 bases). Between the trimmed V and J ends, which lost 6 bases and 0 bases, there was a span of 15 bases. Looked up from germline, CDR1 is LGHNA and CDR2 is YNFKEQ. The CDR3 runs to 16 residues. The CDR3 sequence is CASRANTGSSYNEQFF. Here the CDR3 DNA reads TGTGCCAGCAGGGCCAATACAGGGAGCTCCTACAATGAGCAGTTCTTC.

This chain uses TRBV5-6 with TRBJ1-2, with D possibly TRBD1 on 6 matching bases. Germline V gives CDR1 SGHDT, CDR2 YYEEEE. Trimming cost V 0 bases and J 0 bases, with 12 bases left between them. CDR3 length: 16 residues. CDR3 bases: TGTGCCAGCAGCTTGGGAGTGGGGGCAGCTAACTATGGCTACACCTTC. Amino acid sequence: CASSLGVGAANYGYTF.

The chain recombines TRBV6-1 with TRBJ1-2; D unclear. Germline V gene sequence: CDR1 MNHNS, CDR2 SASEGT. V was shortened by 0 bases and J by 4 bases, with 9 bases between the two germline ends. This CDR3 comprises 14 residues. The CDR3 DNA follows: TGTGCCAGCAGTGAAGCGGGAGACTTCTATGGCTACACCTTC. Encoded protein: CASSEAGDFYGYTF.

The chain links TRBV5-1 to TRBJ2-5; 14 bases align to TRBD2. Losses at the gene ends were 6 bases for V and 1 base for J; bases not matched to a gene: 5. The CDR3 is made up of 16 amino acids. Germline loops: CDR1 SGHRS, CDR2 YFSETQ. Here the CDR3 DNA reads TGCGCCAGCACCGGGACTAGCGGGGGACCCCAAGAGACCCAGTACTTC. Translating it yields CASTGTSGGPQETQYF. Using reference TRBV5-1 and TRBJ2-5 for the parts outside the CDR3, the full variable domain is KAGVTQTPRYLIKTRGQQVTLSCSPISGHRSVSWYQQTPGQGLQFLFEYFSETQRNKGNFPGRFSGRQFSNSRSEMNVSTLELGDSALYLCASTGTSGGPQETQYFGPGTRLLVL.

The chain joins TRBV11-2 to TRBJ1-3; tentatively, D is TRBD1 (5 bases). The CDR3 has 13 amino acids. The germline V gene has CDR1 SGHAT and CDR2 FQNNGV. With 4 bases removed from V and 4 bases from J, the gap between germline ends came to 8 bases. The CDR3 protein is CASSWNRGNTIYF. The CDR3 DNA follows: TGTGCCAGCAGCTGGAACAGGGGAAACACCATATATTTT.

The rearrangement uses TRBV6-1 and TRBJ2-5, with 9 bases that match TRBD2. Germline trimming cut 2 bases from V and 5 bases from J; bases unmatched to any gene: 6. Germline CDR1 is MNHNS and CDR2 is SASEGT. The CDR3 has 15 residues. The CDR3 DNA follows: TGTGCCAGCAGTGAAAGTTTGGCGGGAGGGGAGACCCAGTACTTC. It codes for CASSESLAGGETQYF.

V gene TRBV24-1 combines with J gene TRBJ2-5; D perhaps matches TRBD2 (7 bases). Germline assignment: CDR1 KGHDR and CDR2 SFDVKD. V was trimmed by 7 bases and J by 5 bases, leaving 19 bases between them. There are 15 residues in the CDR3. The CDR3 DNA sequence: TGTGCCACCAGGGGAGGGGGAGGGCCCGAGGAGACCCAGTACTTC. As protein: CATRGGGGPEETQYF.

This sequence joins TRBV20-1 and TRBJ2-7; 7 bases map to TRBD2. This CDR3 is 14 amino acids long. In germline, CDR1 is DFQATT, CDR2 SNEGSKA (reference sequence). V lost 3 bases to trimming and J lost 4 bases; unmatched junction nucleotides: 9. DNA for the CDR3: TGCAGTGCTAGTATGTATGGCGGGAGATACGAGCAGTACTTC. Protein sequence: CSASMYGGRYEQYF.

This chain connects TRBV29-1 to TRBJ2-2, with 10 bases that match TRBD1. With 7 bases clipped from V and 4 bases from J, the junction kept 6 bases outside the gene matches. The CDR3 loop spans 14 amino acids. The germline V gene encodes CDR1 SQVTM and CDR2 ANQGSEA. The CDR3 DNA reads TGCAGCGCTGGACAGGGGGACGGCACCGGGGAGCTGTTTTTT. Amino acids: CSAGQGDGTGELFF.

The rearrangement uses TRBV30 and TRBJ1-4, with D tentatively TRBD1 (6 bases). Germline V gives CDR1 GTSNPN, CDR2 SVGIG (reference sequence). With 0 bases removed from V and 0 bases from J, the gap between germline ends came to 14 bases. The CDR3 sequence is 17 residues long. For the CDR3, the DNA is TGTGCCTGGAGTGTACTGGGGGCCCGTGCAACTAATGAAAAACTGTTTTTT. Protein: CAWSVLGARATNEKLFF.

V gene TRBV6-5 combines with J gene TRBJ2-5, with D tentatively TRBD2 (5 bases). Per the germline V gene, CDR1 is MNHEY and CDR2 is SVGAGI. V lost 6 bases, J lost 5 bases, and 19 bases lay in between. The CDR3 spans 15 residues. This CDR3 is CASSLLRGVGETQYF. The CDR3 DNA reads TGTGCCAGCAGCCTCCTCCGGGGTGTTGGGGAGACCCAGTACTTC.

The chain combines TRBV6-5 with TRBJ2-3; D is possibly TRBD2 (7 bases). The CDR3 loop spans 14 amino acids. From germline, CDR1 is MNHEY and CDR2 SVGAGI. V lost 7 bases, J lost 4 bases, and 15 bases lay in between. The CDR3 loop is CASTPGGRSDTQYF. As DNA, the CDR3 is TGTGCCAGCACCCCGGGGGGCCGGTCAGATACGCAGTATTTT.

This rearrangement joins TRBV6-5 to TRBJ2-1; D might be TRBD2 (5 bases). This CDR3 is 13 amino acids long. V was shortened by 7 bases and J by 6 bases, with 13 bases between the two germline ends. Germline V gene lookup returns CDR1 MNHEY and CDR2 SVGAGI. As DNA, the CDR3 is TGTGCCAGCATGAGACGAGGGCTCAATGAGCAGTTCTTC. It encodes CASMRRGLNEQFF.

This clone has just one count. The rearrangement links TRBV6-6 to TRBJ2-1; 10 bases map to TRBD2. The CDR3 sequence is 15 residues long. Germline-derived CDR1 and CDR2 are MNHNY and SVGAGI (reference sequence). Germline trimming cut 6 bases from V and 4 bases from J; bases unmatched to any gene: 6. The CDR3 sequence: CASRLSGGDYNEQFF. The CDR3 DNA reads as TGTGCCAGCAGACTGAGCGGGGGGGATTACAATGAGCAGTTCTTC.

The V call is TRBV11-2, the J call TRBJ1-2; possibly TRBD1 for D (5 bases). Trimming left V 5 bases short and J 3 bases short, with 16 bases between. The germline gives CDR1 SGHAT, CDR2 FQNNGV. The CDR3 runs 15 residues. The CDR3 loop reads CASSPGHLNDYGYTF. The CDR3 bases are TGTGCCAGCAGCCCCGGACATCTGAACGACTATGGCTACACCTTC.

This clone showed up just a few times. This chain connects TRBV18 to TRBJ1-5; D is perhaps TRBD1 (6 bases). Germline-derived CDR1 and CDR2 are KGHSH and LQKENI. Between the trimmed V and J ends, which lost 2 bases and 7 bases, there was a span of 15 bases. The CDR3 has 15 amino acids. The CDR3 protein is CASSPDNTGKQPQHF. The CDR3 nucleotides are TGTGCCAGCTCACCAGATAATACAGGGAAACAGCCCCAGCATTTT.

The chain carries TRBV27 and TRBJ2-7, with D tentatively TRBD1 (6 bases). Trimming pared 7 bases from V and 3 bases from J, leaving 16 bases between. CDR3 size: 14 residues. Germline CDR1 and CDR2: MNHEY and SMNVEV (reference sequence). The CDR3 sequence is CASTRSEGGYEQYF. As DNA, the CDR3 is TGTGCCAGCACCCGCTCGGAAGGGGGCTACGAGCAGTACTTC.

This chain joins TRBV19 and TRBJ1-2, with 8 bases aligning to TRBD1. This CDR3 comprises 18 residues. Germline values: CDR1 LNHDA, CDR2 SQIVND (reference sequence). V lost 4 bases and J lost 3; bases outside the gene matches: 16. The DNA of the CDR3 is TGTGCCAGTAGTACATACCCCGGACAGGGCAGGAAGGACTATGGCTACACCTTC. Translating gives CASSTYPGQGRKDYGYTF.

The rearrangement links TRBV3-1 (or the pseudogene TRBV3-2) to TRBJ1-4; TRBD1 matches at 9 bases. V shed 5 bases and J 7 bases; nucleotides not matched to a gene: 8. Germline V gives CDR1 LGHDT, CDR2 YNNKEL (reference sequence). The CDR3 consists of 15 residues. The CDR3 coding sequence is TGTGCCAGCAGCTACAAACAGGGGGCTGGTGAAAAACTGTTTTTT. Its translation is CASSYKQGAGEKLFF.

The J gene is TRBJ2-2, the V gene TRBV7-3, with D perhaps matching TRBD1 (5 bases). The CDR3 spans 17 residues. CDR1 SGHTA and CDR2 FQGTGA come from the germline V gene. Trimming removed 5 bases at V and 4 bases at J, with 20 bases between. The CDR3 is CASSNSKQGKATGELFF. In DNA, the CDR3 is TGTGCCAGCAGCAATAGTAAGCAGGGAAAAGCCACCGGGGAGCTGTTTTTT.

The chain is built from TRBV5-1 and TRBJ2-3, with D perhaps TRBD2 (6 bases). The germline V gene has CDR1 SGHRS and CDR2 YFSETQ. The CDR3 loop spans 16 amino acids. V was pared by 0 bases and J by 2 bases, with 13 bases between. The CDR3 is CASSLAGTVYTDTQYF. CDR3 sequence (DNA): TGCGCCAGCAGCTTGGCCGGGACTGTCTACACAGATACGCAGTATTTT.

The CDR3 spells CASSLGQGAVNEKLFF. The CDR3, as DNA: TGCGCCAGCAGCTTGGGACAGGGGGCCGTTAATGAAAAACTGTTTTTT. V and J are TRBV5-1 and TRBJ1-4, with 10 bases aligning to TRBD1. The CDR3 consists of 16 residues. After removal of 0 bases from V and 4 bases from J, the junction contained 3 bases not matched to a gene. Looked up from germline, CDR1 is SGHRS and CDR2 is YFSETQ.

The chain employs TRBV12-3 or TRBV12-4 and TRBJ1-1; D might be TRBD1 (5 bases). Between the trimmed V and J ends, which lost 7 bases and 5 bases, there was a span of 14 bases. The CDR3 runs 13 residues. CDR3 region: CASTVGGRTEAFF. DNA for the CDR3: TGTGCCAGCACCGTGGGGGGTCGGACTGAAGCTTTCTTT.

The V call is TRBV11-3, the J call TRBJ2-2, with 10 bases lining up with TRBD2. This CDR3 has 16 amino acids. CDR1 is SGHNT, CDR2 YENEEA, per germline. After removal of 6 bases from V and 9 bases from J, the junction contained 13 bases not matched to a gene. As DNA, the CDR3 is TGTGCCAGCAGTTACAGCGGGGGGGCCGCTCATAGGGAGCTGTTTTTT. Its translation: CASSYSGGAAHRELFF.

The gene calls are TRBV7-2 and TRBJ2-5; tentatively, D is TRBD1 (5 bases). This CDR3 has 14 amino acids. The ends were cut back, 3 bases at V and 1 base at J, with 9 bases in the middle. Germline values: CDR1 SGHTA, CDR2 FQGNSA. CDR3 coding DNA: TGTGCCAGCAGCTTTCAGGGCGCCCAAGAGACCCAGTACTTC. Its translation: CASSFQGAQETQYF.